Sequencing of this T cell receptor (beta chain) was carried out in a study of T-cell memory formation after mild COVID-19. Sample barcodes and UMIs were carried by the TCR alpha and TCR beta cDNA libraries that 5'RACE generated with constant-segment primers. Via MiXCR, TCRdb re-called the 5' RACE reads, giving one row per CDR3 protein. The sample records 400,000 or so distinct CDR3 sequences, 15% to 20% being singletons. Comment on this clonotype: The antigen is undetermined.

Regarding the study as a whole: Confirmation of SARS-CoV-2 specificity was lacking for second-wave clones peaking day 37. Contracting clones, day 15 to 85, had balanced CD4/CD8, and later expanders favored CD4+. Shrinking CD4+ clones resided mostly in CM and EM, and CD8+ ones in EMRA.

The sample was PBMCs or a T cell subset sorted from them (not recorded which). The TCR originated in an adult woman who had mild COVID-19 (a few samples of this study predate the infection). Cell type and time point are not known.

The CDR3 region is CASSLTGISGYTF. The CDR3 DNA sequence: TGTGCCAGCAGCCTTACAGGAATCTCTGGCTACACCTTC. This chain connects TRBV12-3 or TRBV12-4 to TRBJ1-2; D is perhaps TRBD1 (5 bases). Trimming took off 6 bases at V and 7 bases at J, with 15 bases between the two ends. The CDR3 is 13 amino acids.